The 18 T cell receptor beta chains presented below share a single source sample, sequenced in a study of T cell responses to AZD1222 COVID-19 vaccine. The table came from immunoSEQ multiplex PCR; TCRdb's copy has only in-frame clones and leaves some out. The table records about 120,000 clones, around 88% of them present only once. The sample was peripheral blood, taken on day 0 of AZD1222 vaccination. These receptors were obtained from an adult in good health.

The rearrangement links TRBV5-1 to TRBJ1-3; 10 bases map to TRBD1. V lost 7 bases to trimming and J lost 3 bases; unmatched junction nucleotides: 7. Per the germline V gene, CDR1 is SGHRS and CDR2 is YFSETQ. The CDR3 is 15 residues long. The CDR3 region has the DNA TGCGCCAGCTCCCAAGACAGGGGGCTTGGAAACACCATATATTTT. Residues: CASSQDRGLGNTIYF.

The genes are TRBV19 and TRBJ2-7; D gene unclear. CDR3 length: 11 residues. V lost 6 bases, J lost 4 bases, and 7 bases lay in between. Germline-derived CDR1 and CDR2 are LNHDA and SQIVND (reference sequence). CDR3 sequence reads: CASSTFYEQYF. The CDR3 DNA reads as TGTGCCAGTAGCACCTTTTACGAGCAGTACTTC.

The chain uses TRBV12-3 or TRBV12-4 and TRBJ2-5; 7 bases are a match to TRBD2. Trimming removed 8 bases from V and 2 bases from J; junction bases left unmatched: 5. The CDR3 extends over 13 amino acids. The CDR3 sequence is CASLRGSQETQYF. The DNA for the CDR3 is TGTGCCAGCTTGCGGGGGTCACAAGAGACCCAGTACTTC.

This clone was seen a handful of times. The chain combines TRBV6-6 with TRBJ1-2; D is perhaps TRBD1 (5 bases). Per germline, CDR1 MNHNY and CDR2 SVGAGI (reference sequence). The CDR3 is 12 residues long. Trimming left V 8 bases short and J 4 bases short, with 11 bases between. CDR3 loop: CASVQGTYGYTF. CDR3 sequence (DNA): TGTGCCAGCGTCCAGGGAACCTATGGCTACACCTTC.

The chain uses TRBV6-6 and TRBJ2-5; no clear D gene. The CDR3 spans 11 residues. With 6 bases removed from V and 1 base from J, the gap between germline ends came to 3 bases. Germline V gene data show CDR1 as MNHNY and CDR2 as SVGAGI (reference sequence). The CDR3 protein is CASSLQETQYF. In DNA form, the CDR3 reads TGTGCCAGCAGCCTCCAAGAGACCCAGTACTTC.

The gene calls are TRBV28 and TRBJ2-7; either TRBD1 or TRBD2 may fit D (6 bases each). Germline CDR1 MDHEN, CDR2 SYDVKM. Trimming cost V 6 bases and J 3 bases, with 15 bases left between them. The CDR3 sequence is 14 residues long. CDR3 residues: CASSPPGGNYEQYF. The CDR3 DNA is TGTGCCAGCAGCCCCCCCGGGGGCAACTACGAGCAGTACTTC.

The V and J genes are TRBV6-5 and TRBJ2-5, with 7 bases identical to TRBD2. The CDR3 is 14 amino acids. Germline V gene data show CDR1 as MNHEY and CDR2 as SVGAGI. Unmatched junction bases numbered 10, after V lost 8 bases and J lost 4 bases. CDR3 protein: CASAPGLPPETQYF. CDR3 coding DNA: TGTGCCAGCGCCCCGGGACTACCTCCAGAGACCCAGTACTTC.

The CDR3 loop reads CASSLSKGREQYF. CDR3 sequence (DNA): TGTGCCAGCAGTTTGTCGAAGGGGCGCGAGCAGTACTTC. This chain links TRBV12-3 or TRBV12-4 with TRBJ2-7, with a weak D call TRBD1 (5 bases). CDR3 size: 13 residues. V gave up 3 bases and J gave up 6 bases, with 12 bases separating them.

The gene calls are TRBV2 and TRBJ1-1, with D possibly TRBD1 on 5 matching bases. Germline CDR1 is SNHLY and CDR2 is FYNNEI. The CDR3 covers 13 residues. V was pared by 8 bases and J by 4 bases, with 14 bases between. CDR3 region: CASVAGTITEAFF. As DNA, the CDR3 is TGTGCCAGCGTAGCCGGGACCATCACTGAAGCTTTCTTT.

The CDR3 sequence: CASSLESGANNEQFF. The CDR3 DNA follows: TGTGCCAGCAGCTTAGAGTCAGGGGCCAACAATGAGCAGTTCTTC. The V gene is TRBV7-9, the J gene TRBJ2-1; tentative D call: TRBD1 (6 bases). Germline loops: CDR1 SEHNR, CDR2 FQNEAQ (reference sequence). V was shortened by 1 base and J by 5 bases, with 12 bases between the two germline ends. The CDR3 sequence is 15 residues long.

This sequence joins TRBV11-3 and TRBJ2-1; the match to TRBD2 covers 14 bases. Per germline, CDR1 SGHNT and CDR2 YENEEA. CDR3 length: 17 amino acids. V lost 1 base and J lost 2; bases outside the gene matches: 1. CDR3 sequence reads: CASSLVTSGGAYNEQFF. The DNA of the CDR3 is TGTGCCAGCAGCTTAGTGACTAGCGGGGGGGCCTACAATGAGCAGTTCTTC.

This sequence joins TRBV3-1 (or the pseudogene TRBV3-2) and TRBJ2-3; TRBD2 aligns across 7 bases. V shed 6 bases, J shed 2 bases, and the junction held 8 bases outside the gene matches. CDR1 is LGHDT, CDR2 YNNKEL, per germline (reference sequence). The CDR3 contains 15 residues. The CDR3 bases are TGTGCCAGCAGACCCTCGGGGGGTATCACAGATACGCAGTATTTT. As protein: CASRPSGGITDTQYF.

The chain joins TRBV6-5 to TRBJ1-4; maybe TRBD1 (5 bases). The V end was cut by 6 bases, the J end by 7 bases, with 15 bases between. Per germline, CDR1 MNHEY and CDR2 SVGAGI. The CDR3 totals 14 residues. The CDR3, as DNA: TGTGCCAGCAGGGCCGGGACCGACGGTGAAAAACTGTTTTTT. Translation gives CASRAGTDGEKLFF.

V usage is TRBV15 and J usage is TRBJ2-7; no clear D gene. CDR1 is LNHNV and CDR2 is YYDKDF in the germline V gene (reference sequence). The CDR3 loop spans 13 amino acids. With 1 base removed from V and 0 bases from J, the gap between germline ends came to 4 bases. CDR3 amino acids: CATSRGYSYEQYF. The CDR3 DNA is TGTGCCACCAGCAGAGGGTACTCCTACGAGCAGTACTTC.

The chain uses TRBV19 and TRBJ2-3; 7 bases match TRBD1. This CDR3 spans 15 amino acids. The ends lost 6 bases at V and 4 bases at J; junction bases unmatched: 10. Looked up from germline, CDR1 is LNHDA and CDR2 is SQIVND (reference sequence). In DNA, the CDR3 is TGTGCCAGTAGGTCCGGGACAGAGGGTCCAGATACGCAGTATTTT. As protein: CASRSGTEGPDTQYF.

A note on this clone: Mismatch with germline at one junction end may stem from a read error. The chain joins TRBV5-4 to TRBJ2-7; a possible D gene is TRBD2 (7 bases). The CDR3 length is 13 residues. Germline CDR1 SGHNT, CDR2 YYREEE (reference sequence). The CDR3 loop is CASSQGMGGAATF. DNA of the CDR3: TGTGCCAGCAGCCAAGGCATGGGGGGGGCCGCCACTTTC.

This chain joins TRBV28 and TRBJ2-1; possible D gene TRBD2, 5 bases. The CDR3 length is 15 residues. Deletions cut 7 bases from V and 0 bases from J, with 13 bases between. The V gene's germline CDR1 is MDHEN and CDR2 SYDVKM. CDR3: CASTPPGSSYNEQFF. As DNA, the CDR3 is TGTGCCAGCACCCCCCCGGGGAGCTCCTACAATGAGCAGTTCTTC.

The rearrangement uses TRBV20-1 and TRBJ1-2; 8 bases are shared with TRBD1. V was clipped by 4 bases and J by 13 bases; unmatched bases: 5. Per germline, CDR1 DFQATT and CDR2 SNEGSKA (reference sequence). The CDR3 is 10 residues long. In DNA form, the CDR3 reads TGCAGTGCTACGGGACAGGTGTTCACCTTC. It is translated as CSATGQVFTF.